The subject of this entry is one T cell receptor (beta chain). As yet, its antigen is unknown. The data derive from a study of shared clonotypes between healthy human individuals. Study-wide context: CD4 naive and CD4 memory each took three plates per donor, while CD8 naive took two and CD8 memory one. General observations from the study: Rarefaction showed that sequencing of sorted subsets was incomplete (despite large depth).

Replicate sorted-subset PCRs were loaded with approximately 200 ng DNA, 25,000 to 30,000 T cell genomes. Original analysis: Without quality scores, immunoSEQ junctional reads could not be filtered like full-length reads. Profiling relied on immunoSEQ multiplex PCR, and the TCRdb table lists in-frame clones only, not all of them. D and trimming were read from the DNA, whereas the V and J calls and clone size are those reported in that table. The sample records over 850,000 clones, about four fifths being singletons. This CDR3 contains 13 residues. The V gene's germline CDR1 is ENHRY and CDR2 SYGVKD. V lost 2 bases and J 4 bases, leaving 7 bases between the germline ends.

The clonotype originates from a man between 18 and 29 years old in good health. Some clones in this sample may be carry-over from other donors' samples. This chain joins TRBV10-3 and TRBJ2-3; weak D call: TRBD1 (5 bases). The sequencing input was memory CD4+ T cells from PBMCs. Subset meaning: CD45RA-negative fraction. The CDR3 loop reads CAISEGAADTQYF. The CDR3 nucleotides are TGTGCCATCAGTGAGGGGGCGGCAGATACGCAGTATTTT.